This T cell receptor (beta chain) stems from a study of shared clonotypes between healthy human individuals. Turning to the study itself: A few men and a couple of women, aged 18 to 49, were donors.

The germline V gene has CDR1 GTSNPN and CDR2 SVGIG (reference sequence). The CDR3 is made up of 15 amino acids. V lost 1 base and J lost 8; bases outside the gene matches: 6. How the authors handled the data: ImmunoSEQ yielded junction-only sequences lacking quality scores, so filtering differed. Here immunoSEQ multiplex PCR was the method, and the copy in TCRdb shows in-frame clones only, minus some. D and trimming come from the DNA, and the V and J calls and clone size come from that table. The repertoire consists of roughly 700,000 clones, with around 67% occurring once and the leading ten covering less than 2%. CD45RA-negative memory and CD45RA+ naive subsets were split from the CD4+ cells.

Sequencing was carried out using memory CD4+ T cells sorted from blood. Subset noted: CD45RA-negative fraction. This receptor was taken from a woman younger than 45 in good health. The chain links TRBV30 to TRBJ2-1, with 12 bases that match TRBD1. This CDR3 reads CAWSAGTGGEYEQFF. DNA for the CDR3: TGTGCCTGGAGTGCCGGGACAGGGGGCGAATATGAGCAGTTCTTC.